The 24 T cell receptor beta chains below come from one sample, sequenced in a study of T cells in Graves' hyperthyroidism and ophthalmopathy. Amplified TCR beta CDR3 regions derived from RNA transcripts. First-round RT-PCR targeting the TCR CDR3 was performed with the HTBI primer set. TCRdb passed the multiplex PCR reads through MiXCR, listing each CDR3 protein once. This table holds 250,000 to 300,000 distinct CDR3 sequences, about 14% found once. Sequenced: blood. The receptors were gathered from a woman aged 40-49 years with Graves' hyperthyroidism that later progressed to Graves' ophthalmopathy.

This clonotype was recorded at least ten times. This chain uses TRBV15 with TRBJ1-3; D gene ambiguous. The CDR3 length is 16 residues. Per germline, CDR1 LNHNV and CDR2 YYDKDF (reference sequence). V was clipped by 0 bases and J by 2 bases, with 11 bases between them. The CDR3 bases are TGTGCCACCAGCAGAGAGAGAGGCCTGGCTGGAAACACCATATATTTT. As protein: CATSRERGLAGNTIYF.

Ten or more counts support this clonotype. The chain is built from TRBV20-1 and TRBJ1-1; 9 positions match TRBD1. In germline, CDR1 is DFQATT, CDR2 SNEGSKA (reference sequence). The CDR3 extends over 15 amino acids. The V gene end was trimmed by 3 bases and the J gene end by 4 bases; junction bases not matched to a gene: 9. CDR3 DNA sequence: TGCAGTGCTAGGCTTTCACAGGGGGCGGGCACTGAAGCTTTCTTT. Protein sequence: CSARLSQGAGTEAFF.

This clonotype showed up many times. The J gene is TRBJ1-5, the V gene TRBV5-5; TRBD1 is a possible D gene (6 bases). V was shortened by 2 bases and J by 11 bases, with 14 bases between the two germline ends. Germline loops: CDR1 SGHKS, CDR2 YYEKEE (reference sequence). The CDR3 runs 13 residues. The CDR3, as DNA: TGTGCCAGCAGCTTCCACCAGAGGGGGACCCAGCATTTT. It yields the protein CASSFHQRGTQHF.

On this clonotype itself: This CDR3 fails to terminate in the conserved phenylalanine or tryptophan, so it likely reflects a read error. This sequence joins TRBV28 and TRBJ1-2, with D unclear. The CDR3 covers 13 residues. V was pared by 3 bases and J by 5 bases, with 10 bases between. Germline V gives CDR1 MDHEN, CDR2 SYDVKM. The CDR3 DNA reads as TGTGCCAGCAGTTTGGGGAGACCGTATGGCTACACCTTA. Its translation is CASSLGRPYGYTL.

This clonotype has ten or more counts. The genes are TRBV12-3 or TRBV12-4 and TRBJ2-3; the match to TRBD2 covers 13 bases. Losses at the gene ends were 5 bases for V and 5 bases for J; bases not matched to a gene: 10. The CDR3 runs to 17 residues. DNA for the CDR3: TGTGCCAGCAGTCATCGACTAGCGGGAGGTATAAAAGATACGCAGTATTTT. It is translated as CASSHRLAGGIKDTQYF.

This clonotype was detected ten times or more. This rearrangement joins TRBV11-2 to TRBJ2-5; D is uncertain. Trimming took off 0 bases at V and 4 bases at J, with 0 bases between the two ends. The CDR3 sequence is 11 residues long. In germline, CDR1 is SGHAT, CDR2 FQNNGV. CDR3 coding DNA: TGTGCCAGCAGCTTAGAAGAGACCCAGTACTTC. As protein: CASSLEETQYF.

DNA of the CDR3: TGTGCCAGCAGTTTAAACAGGGGTGGCACCGGGGAGCTGTTTTTT. Amino acids: CASSLNRGGTGELFF. This rearrangement joins TRBV12-3 or TRBV12-4 to TRBJ2-2, with 7 bases fitting TRBD1. Losses at the gene ends were 2 bases for V and 4 bases for J; bases not matched to a gene: 4. The CDR3 totals 15 residues.

This chain connects TRBV18 to TRBJ2-5; no reliable D call. There are 13 residues in the CDR3. Trimming pared 3 bases from V and 2 bases from J, leaving 7 bases between. Germline-derived CDR1 and CDR2 are KGHSH and LQKENI. CDR3: CASSPGIQETQYF. The CDR3 DNA reads TGTGCCAGCTCACCGGGCATACAAGAGACCCAGTACTTC.

There are many counts of this clonotype. The chain couples TRBV28 to TRBJ2-7, with 10 positions matching TRBD2. In germline, CDR1 is MDHEN, CDR2 SYDVKM. The trim removed 5 bases at V and 6 bases at J, leaving 7 bases unmatched. This CDR3 is 14 amino acids long. The CDR3 sequence is CASSQLAGTGEQYF. For the CDR3, the DNA is TGTGCCAGCAGTCAACTAGCGGGAACCGGCGAGCAGTACTTC.

This clonotype was counted between two and nine times. This sequence joins TRBV5-5 and TRBJ2-2; the match to TRBD2 covers 14 bases. V was pared by 0 bases and J by 5 bases, with 3 bases of the junction left unmatched. The CDR3 runs to 17 residues. Germline V gene lookup returns CDR1 SGHKS and CDR2 YYEKEE (reference sequence). As DNA, the CDR3 is TGTGCCAGCAGCTTGGAGGGACTAGCGGGAGTAACCGGGGAGCTGTTTTTT. Amino acids: CASSLEGLAGVTGELFF.

Ten or more counts support this clonotype. The chain combines TRBV7-3 with TRBJ2-1; 9 bases match TRBD2. V was clipped by 0 bases and J by 8 bases; unmatched bases: 5. The CDR3 contains 15 residues. The germline V gene encodes CDR1 SGHTA and CDR2 FQGTGA. The CDR3 loop is CASSLTAGGGDEQFF. CDR3 nucleotide sequence: TGTGCCAGCAGCTTAACTGCGGGAGGGGGCGATGAGCAGTTCTTC.

This clonotype was observed many times. The V gene is TRBV5-6, the J gene TRBJ2-3; 7 bases align to TRBD2. The CDR3 length is 17 residues. Germline values: CDR1 SGHDT, CDR2 YYEEEE. V shed 1 base, J shed 2 bases, and the junction held 10 bases outside the gene matches. In DNA, the CDR3 is TGTGCCAGCAGCTTGACCGTAACTAGCGAGAACACAGATACGCAGTATTTT. This translates into CASSLTVTSENTDTQYF.

This clonotype was detected many times. The rearrangement uses TRBV28 and TRBJ2-2; D remains unclear. V dropped 1 base and J dropped 6 bases, with 0 bases sitting between them. CDR1 and CDR2 (germline): MDHEN, SYDVKM. The CDR3 is 11 amino acids. CDR3 amino acids: CASSLSGELFF. CDR3 DNA: TGTGCCAGCAGTTTATCCGGGGAGCTGTTTTTT.

Comments on this clonotype: The junction does not match germline at one end; this may be a read error. The chain has TRBV14 and TRBJ1-1, with D possibly TRBD1 on 6 matching bases. Per germline, CDR1 SGHDN and CDR2 FVKESK. The CDR3 covers 14 residues. The CDR3 bases are TGTGCCAGCAGCCAGAGGGGGGGGAACACTGAAGCTTCCTTT. Translating gives CASSQRGGNTEASF.

V gene TRBV20-1 combines with J gene TRBJ2-1; D may match TRBD1 or TRBD2 (5 bases each). Germline loops: CDR1 DFQATT, CDR2 SNEGSKA (reference sequence). Trimming left V 8 bases short and J 5 bases short, with 10 bases between. There are 11 residues in the CDR3. The CDR3 reads CSSRGDNEQFF. CDR3 DNA sequence: TGCAGTTCAAGAGGGGACAATGAGCAGTTCTTC.

This clonotype has a count of ten or more. This chain uses TRBV30 with TRBJ2-1; no clear D gene. V was trimmed by 2 bases and J by 0 bases, leaving 8 bases between them. CDR1 GTSNPN and CDR2 SVGIG come from the germline V gene (reference sequence). The length of the CDR3 is 14 residues. As DNA, the CDR3 is TGTGCCTGGAGTCTTACGAGCTCCTACAATGAGCAGTTCTTC. Its protein product is CAWSLTSSYNEQFF.

This clonotype was seen many times. The J gene is TRBJ2-3, the V gene TRBV25-1; D unresolved. The CDR3 has 13 amino acids. The germline gives CDR1 MGHDK, CDR2 SYGVNS. V was pared by 4 bases and J by 0 bases, with 5 bases between. The CDR3, as DNA: TGTGCCAGCAGTGCAACCAGCACAGATACGCAGTATTTT. The encoded protein is CASSATSTDTQYF. Together with reference TRBV25-1 and TRBJ2-3, the CDR3 gives the full variable domain: EADIYQTPRYLVIGTGKKITLECSQTMGHDKMYWYQQDPGMELHLIHYSYGVNSTEKGDLSSESTVSRIRTEHFPLTLESARPSHTSQYLCASSATSTDTQYFGPGTRLTVL.

This clonotype was observed many times. The V call is TRBV28, the J call TRBJ2-1, with 7 nucleotides matching TRBD2. CDR3 length: 14 residues. V shed 8 bases and J 1 base; nucleotides not matched to a gene: 5. Germline V gives CDR1 MDHEN, CDR2 SYDVKM. Here the CDR3 DNA reads TGTGCCAGCCACTATAGCGGGTCCTACAATGAGCAGTTCTTC. Its protein product is CASHYSGSYNEQFF.

The chain recombines TRBV7-2 with TRBJ1-1; TRBD1 is a possible D gene (5 bases). V was trimmed by 5 bases and J by 11 bases, leaving 15 bases between them. The germline V gene encodes CDR1 SGHTA and CDR2 FQGNSA. The CDR3 length is 12 residues. The CDR3 coding sequence is TGTGCCAGCAGCCCCCCAGGGCTCGGGGCTTTCTTT. Translated, it gives CASSPPGLGAFF.

Only a few counts were recorded for this clonotype. The chain combines TRBV20-1 with TRBJ2-2; 11 bases map to TRBD2. In germline, CDR1 is DFQATT, CDR2 SNEGSKA (reference sequence). J was trimmed by 3 bases and V by 1 base; bases with no gene match: 7. The length of the CDR3 is 17 residues. The CDR3 spells CSARGISGREYTGELFF. CDR3 nucleotides: TGCAGTGCTAGAGGCATTAGCGGGAGGGAGTACACCGGGGAGCTGTTTTTT.

This clonotype was counted at least ten times. The rearrangement joins TRBV27 to TRBJ2-7; a weak D match, TRBD1 (5 bases). V shed 7 bases and J shed 0 bases, with 13 bases lying between them. Germline CDR1 MNHEY, CDR2 SMNVEV (reference sequence). The CDR3 is 14 residues long. The CDR3, as DNA: TGTGCCAGCAAGTTTAGGGGTCTCTCCTACGAGCAGTACTTC. Amino acid sequence: CASKFRGLSYEQYF.

This clonotype was recorded at least ten times. The rearrangement joins TRBV14 to TRBJ2-1; D is uncertain. The CDR3 contains 16 residues. Germline CDR1 SGHDN, CDR2 FVKESK. V lost 1 base and J 0 bases, leaving 10 bases between the germline ends. CDR3 bases: TGTGCCAGCAGCCAAGGCCCGGGCAGCTCCTACAATGAGCAGTTCTTC. Translated: CASSQGPGSSYNEQFF.

In its sample, this clonotype was seen many times. The chain recombines TRBV12-3 or TRBV12-4 with TRBJ2-7, with 7 bases aligning to TRBD2. This CDR3 contains 14 residues. Unmatched junction bases numbered 5, after V lost 5 bases and J lost 1 base. DNA for the CDR3: TGTGCCAGCAGTCCGTGGACTAGATCCTACGAGCAGTACTTC. This codes for CASSPWTRSYEQYF.

At least ten counts were recorded for this clonotype. This sequence joins TRBV5-8 and TRBJ1-1; D uncertain. Germline CDR1 and CDR2: SGHTS and YDEGEE. The V end lost 0 bases, the J end lost 0 bases, and 12 bases lay between the germline ends. CDR3 length: 16 amino acids. CDR3 in amino acids: CASSLAAGGLNTEAFF. CDR3 in DNA: TGTGCCAGCAGCTTGGCCGCGGGAGGGCTGAACACTGAAGCTTTCTTT.